Included here is one TCR beta chain sequence, with context. Its antigen is not identified. Primers included in the PCR were 60 Vbeta and 13 Jbeta primers. Original analysis: In a later analysis, of 70 million to 85 million unique beta chains, around 9.9 million appeared in at least two donors. Produced via immunoSEQ multiplex PCR; TCRdb's table is partial and in-frame only. The V and J calls and clone size come from that table; D and trimming were worked out from the DNA. Found here are 110,000 to 150,000 clones, about three quarters of them singletons; the top ten hold nearly 7%. This entry comes from a study of cytomegalovirus exposure and HLA in healthy donors. Study-wide findings and caveats: A later analysis showed that HLA-associated TCR beta chains had undergone more clonal expansion than equally common others.

Germline loops: CDR1 MNHEY, CDR2 SVGAGI. Germline trimming cut 5 bases from V and 7 bases from J; bases unmatched to any gene: 10. The CDR3 has 15 amino acids. The TCR was taken from a man aged 40-49 years in good health and CMV-seropositive. The V call is TRBV6-5, the J call TRBJ2-1, with 8 bases lining up with TRBD2. The sequencing sample was made of PBMCs. CDR3 nucleotide sequence: TGTGCCAGCAGTCCCCCGAGACTAGCGCGGAATGAGCAGTTCTTC. Translation: CASSPPRLARNEQFF.